The present TCR beta chain was sequenced within a study of shared clonotypes between healthy human individuals. Assay: immunoSEQ multiplex PCR; the TCRdb copy retains only in-frame clones and omits some. In the table there are approximately 440,000 clones, approximately 80% of which are singletons. Sequencing was carried out using PBMCs. This TCR derives from a woman in her 40s in good health. Some clones in this sample may be carry-over from other donors' samples.

The CDR3 DNA reads TGCAGCGCCCAAGGCCCCGAGCAGTACTTC. It codes for CSAQGPEQYF. V and J are TRBV29-1 and TRBJ2-5, with D unclear. The last part of the DNA fits TRBJ2-7 better; the J call may be wrong. The CDR3 is made up of 10 amino acids. CDR1 and CDR2 (germline): SQVTM, ANQGSEA.